This section outlines one TCR beta chain sequence together with its context. Its target is not known. Gene names and germline refer to mouse. The DNA ends 4 residues before the CDR3 does, and the rest of the CDR3 is filled in from the germline J gene. Other DNA sequences in this specimen translate into the identical CDR3. The record originates from a study of CD8+ T cells in alopecia areata. Study details: C3H/HeJ graft donors with spontaneous alopecia, aged about 6-12 months, supplied skin that was transplanted onto female C3H/HeJ mice aged roughly 7-11 weeks.

V lost 4 bases, J lost 3 bases, and 3 bases stayed unmatched. This CDR3 comprises 13 residues. Germline CDR1 and CDR2: NNHDY and SYVADS. Study findings and constraints: Besides other cells, scalp samples also yield sequences of resident alphabeta T cells from normal skin. Relative to mice, TCR sharing across patients was less clear, a difference possibly HLA-related. An increase in clonality over normal scalp was evident in lesional scalp, especially alopecia totalis/universalis.

Pooled cells of cutaneous lymph node origin were sorted on CD4, CD8alpha, NKG2D, NKG2ACE and other markers. cDNA serving as the sequencing template came from extracted, reverse transcribed RNA. Assay: immunoSEQ multiplex PCR; the TCRdb copy retains only in-frame clones and omits some. Captured here are more than 250,000 clones, none seen once; the top ten comprise 1.2%. The chain combines TRBV13-3 with TRBJ2-7; 8 bases fit TRBD1. The TCR originated in a C3H/HeJ mouse with alopecia areata. The mice in this strain carry MHC haplotype H2-k. The sequenced sample consisted of CD4+ T cells sorted from a lymph node. This CDR3 is CASSPGQVYEQYF. The CDR3 bases that were read are TGTGCCAGCAGTCCGGGACAGGTCTAT.